The 7 T cell receptor beta chains in this list originate from one sample, sequenced in a study of T cells in Graves' hyperthyroidism and ophthalmopathy. Researchers amplified the TCR beta CDR3 regions from RNA transcripts. HTBI primers were used for first-round RT-PCR of the TCR CDR3. In TCRdb, the multiplex PCR reads were re-called with MiXCR into one record per CDR3 protein. The profile covers more than 350,000 distinct CDR3 sequences, with about 14% appearing a single time and about 20% taken by the ten largest. The specimen was blood. These receptors came from a woman in her 30s with Graves' ophthalmopathy.

Only one count was recorded for this clonotype. The gene calls are TRBV3-1 and TRBJ2-7, with 12 bases lining up with TRBD1. The CDR3 extends over 15 amino acids. J was trimmed by 7 bases and V by 4 bases; bases with no gene match: 8. Germline assignment: CDR1 LGHDT and CDR2 YNNKEL (reference sequence). The DNA of the CDR3 is TGTGCCAGCAGCCGGACAGGGACAGGGGGCTTAGAGCAGTACTTC. Encoded protein: CASSRTGTGGLEQYF.

The table lists this clonotype with a few counts. The chain has TRBV6-1 and TRBJ2-3, with D possibly being TRBD1 (5 bases). Germline V gives CDR1 MNHNS, CDR2 SASEGT. The CDR3 covers 11 residues. V dropped 6 bases and J dropped 6 bases, with 7 bases sitting between them. The CDR3 sequence is CASRGPDTQYF. The CDR3 DNA follows: TGTGCCAGCAGGGGGCCTGATACGCAGTATTTT.

This clonotype has just one count. The CDR3 sequence: CASTPTSGGATDTQYF. CDR3 sequence (DNA): TGTGCCAGCACCCCGACTAGCGGGGGGGCCACAGATACGCAGTATTTT. The chain uses TRBV18 and TRBJ2-3; 14 nucleotides agree with TRBD2. Germline lookup yields CDR1 KGHSH and CDR2 LQKENI. V lost 8 bases and J lost 2; bases outside the gene matches: 6. The CDR3 runs to 16 residues.

Ten or more counts support this clonotype. This sequence joins TRBV11-3 and TRBJ1-5; D is undetermined. Trimming removed 5 bases at V and 6 bases at J, with 11 bases between. The length of the CDR3 is 13 residues. The germline CDR1 and CDR2 sequences are SGHNT and YENEEA. The CDR3 DNA is TGTGCCAGCAGCCCTAGTGTAGGTCAGCCCCAGCATTTT. This gives the protein CASSPSVGQPQHF. Full variable domain (outside the CDR3, taken from reference TRBV11-3 and TRBJ1-5): EAGVVQSPRYKIIEKKQPVAFWCNPISGHNTLYWYLQNLGQGPELLIRYENEEAVDDSQLPKDRFSAERLKGVDSTLKIQPAELGDSAVYLCASSPSVGQPQHFGDGTRLSIL.

The sample holds many counts of this clonotype. The chain links TRBV19 to TRBJ2-3; D unresolved. With 9 bases removed from V and 0 bases from J, the gap between germline ends came to 13 bases. This CDR3 comprises 14 residues. Germline loops: CDR1 LNHDA, CDR2 SQIVND (reference sequence). In DNA form, the CDR3 reads TGTGCCAGCGGATTGGGCGTCAGCACAGATACGCAGTATTTT. It yields the protein CASGLGVSTDTQYF.

This clonotype appeared a few times. One base away lies a much larger clone, so this may be a sequencing read error. The V and J genes are TRBV28 and TRBJ1-1; D is perhaps TRBD1 (6 bases). Looked up from germline, CDR1 is MDHEN and CDR2 is SYDVKM. This CDR3 has 13 residues. The CDR3 is CAGSPGQPSEAFF. The DNA of the CDR3 is TGTGCCGGCAGTCCTGGACAGCCTTCTGAAGCTTTCTTT.

This clonotype was observed at least ten times. The rearrangement links TRBV12-3 or TRBV12-4 to TRBJ1-2, with D perhaps matching TRBD1 (5 bases). V gave up 5 bases and J gave up 8 bases, with 15 bases separating them. The CDR3 is made up of 13 amino acids. CDR3 bases: TGTGCCAGCAGTCTGGGGAGGGGTTGGGGCTACACCTTC. Its protein is CASSLGRGWGYTF.